A selection of T cell receptor beta chains follows, all from one sample in a study of T-cell memory formation after mild COVID-19. TCRdb redid the calling of the 5' RACE reads with MiXCR, one entry per CDR3 protein. Counted here are about 190,000 distinct CDR3 sequences, about a fifth occurring once; the ten biggest clones make up around 23%. Sequencing was carried out using PBMCs or a T cell subset sorted from them (not recorded which). Receptors were obtained from an adult woman who had mild COVID-19 (a few samples of this study predate the infection). Cell type and time point are not known. CDR3s leave out the opening cysteine and the closing phenylalanine or tryptophan. D genes are given only for firm matches.

v_call: TRBV6-1
j_call: TRBJ2-7
d_call: -
cdr3_length: 15
cdr3_aa: ASSENPPDSPPYEQY

v_call: TRBV4-3
j_call: TRBJ2-1
d_call: TRBD2
cdr3_length: 14
cdr3_aa: ASSLSGLAGQNEQF

v_call: TRBV15
j_call: TRBJ2-7
d_call: -
cdr3_length: 12
cdr3_aa: ATSRGPTGFEQY

v_call: TRBV7-6
j_call: TRBJ1-1
d_call: TRBD1
cdr3_length: 14
cdr3_aa: ASSYRLGQGKAEAF

v_call: TRBV11-2
j_call: TRBJ1-5
d_call: -
cdr3_length: 12
cdr3_aa: ASSLKPAGQPQH

v_call: TRBV12-3/TRBV12-4
j_call: TRBJ2-7
d_call: -
cdr3_length: 10
cdr3_aa: ASSLSGGEQY

v_call: TRBV6-6
j_call: TRBJ2-5
d_call: TRBD2
cdr3_length: 15
cdr3_aa: ASSYSMSGGARETQY

v_call: TRBV29-1
j_call: TRBJ2-7
d_call: TRBD2
cdr3_length: 12
cdr3_aa: SVAGGQGTYEQY

v_call: TRBV5-5
j_call: TRBJ2-5
d_call: TRBD1
cdr3_length: 13
cdr3_aa: ASSSGQAYQETQY

v_call: TRBV20-1
j_call: TRBJ2-1
d_call: TRBD2
cdr3_length: 12
cdr3_aa: SAPGTSVYNEQF

v_call: TRBV4-1
j_call: TRBJ2-7
d_call: -
cdr3_length: 11
cdr3_aa: ASSQVGTSEQY

v_call: TRBV5-1
j_call: TRBJ2-3
d_call: TRBD1
cdr3_length: 13
cdr3_aa: ASSGGDRGPDTQY

v_call: TRBV5-1
j_call: TRBJ1-1
d_call: -
cdr3_length: 13
cdr3_aa: ASSSGDSDYTEAF

v_call: TRBV7-9
j_call: TRBJ2-3
d_call: TRBD2
cdr3_length: 14
cdr3_aa: ASSSFAGANADTQY

v_call: TRBV25-1
j_call: TRBJ1-4
d_call: TRBD1
cdr3_length: 14
cdr3_aa: ASSDRRQGEGEKLF

v_call: TRBV12-3/TRBV12-4
j_call: TRBJ2-6
d_call: -
cdr3_length: 16
cdr3_aa: ASSLLGDPRSGANVLT

v_call: TRBV12-3/TRBV12-4
j_call: TRBJ2-5
d_call: TRBD1
cdr3_length: 15
cdr3_aa: ASSLYQGVQLGETQY

v_call: TRBV7-9
j_call: TRBJ2-7
d_call: -
cdr3_length: 12
cdr3_aa: ASSLEGEVYEQY

v_call: TRBV4-2
j_call: TRBJ2-4
d_call: -
cdr3_length: 12
cdr3_aa: ASSALEGENIQY

v_call: TRBV24-1
j_call: TRBJ1-1
d_call: -
cdr3_length: 12
cdr3_aa: ATSDTDGYTEAF

v_call: TRBV29-1
j_call: TRBJ1-2
d_call: -
cdr3_length: 10
cdr3_aa: SVNLSGYGYT

v_call: TRBV6-6
j_call: TRBJ1-5
d_call: -
cdr3_length: 12
cdr3_aa: ASSSEGRWEPQH

v_call: TRBV4-3
j_call: TRBJ2-3
d_call: -
cdr3_length: 15
cdr3_aa: ASSQDVRGEGTDTQY

v_call: TRBV4-3
j_call: TRBJ2-1
d_call: TRBD2
cdr3_length: 17
cdr3_aa: ASSQDPGLAGVTYNEQF